Measured by frequency, the clone carrying this T cell receptor (beta chain) is medium-sized. The antigen remains unidentified. Roughly 38,000 genome equivalents of blood DNA were amplified for TRB. TRB rearrangements were amplified by touch-down multiplex PCR with mixed TRB-A/B primers. TCRdb reprocessed the multiplex PCR reads and keeps a single row for each CDR3 protein, giving no DNA. In all, the sample yields several thousand distinct CDR3 sequences. Germline V gives CDR1 MNHEY, CDR2 SVGEGT. CDR3 size: 13 residues. The data originate from a study of T cell clusters in autoimmune cytopenias. Study-level background: The median distinct TRB clonotype count was 2,000 to 3,000 per sample, from a median around 50,000 reads. General study findings and limits: TRB repertoire shifts in secondary cytopenia and chronic lymphocytic leukemia mostly reflected lymphoma, not autoimmunity. Primary autoimmune cytopenia patients appeared to lack physiological T cell clusters present in healthy donors. Comparing secondary cytopenia with chronic lymphocytic leukemia showed no cluster-lack signature, apparently masked by lymphoma repertoire.

The source material was peripheral blood. The TCR comes from a human donor with an autoimmune cytopenia or autoimmune hepatitis (not recorded which). This chain links TRBV6-2 or TRBV6-3 with TRBJ1-5. This CDR3 reads CASAGQGHQPQHF.